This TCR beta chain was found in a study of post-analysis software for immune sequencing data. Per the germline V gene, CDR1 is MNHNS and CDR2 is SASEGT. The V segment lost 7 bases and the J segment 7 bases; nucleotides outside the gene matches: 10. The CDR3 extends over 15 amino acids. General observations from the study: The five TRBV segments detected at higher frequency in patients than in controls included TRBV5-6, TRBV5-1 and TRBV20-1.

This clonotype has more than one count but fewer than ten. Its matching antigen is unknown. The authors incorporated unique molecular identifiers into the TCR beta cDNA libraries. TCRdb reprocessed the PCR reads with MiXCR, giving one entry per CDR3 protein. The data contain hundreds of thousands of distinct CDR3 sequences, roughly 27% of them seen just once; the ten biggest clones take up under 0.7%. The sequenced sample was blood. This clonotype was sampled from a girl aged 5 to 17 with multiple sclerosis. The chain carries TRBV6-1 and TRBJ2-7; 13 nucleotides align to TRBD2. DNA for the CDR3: TGTGCCAGCAAAAGAGGAGGACTAGCGGGAGAAGAGCAGTACTTC. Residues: CASKRGGLAGEEQYF.